This T cell receptor (beta chain) is from a study of shared clonotypes between healthy human individuals (dated by TCRdb to between 2020 and 2021). In terms of the full investigation: A few men and a couple of women, aged 18 to 49 years, made up the cohort. Different laboratories and diverse techniques were used to prepare libraries and sequence TCR repertoires, to increase sequencing depth and limit assay-specific biases. Leukapheresis yielded between about 0.94 and 9 billion PBMCs per donor. The study deeply sequenced blood TCR repertoires of roughly five healthy adults to estimate repertoire size and the extent of clonotype sharing between individuals. For each donor, three plates each were used for CD4 naive and CD4 memory, two plates were used for CD8 naive, and one plate was used for CD8 memory. Study-wide findings and limitations: Compared with non-shared clonotypes, the clonotypes found in all four sorted-subset donors had higher generation probabilities. Naive subsets generally had larger estimated clonotype richness than memory subsets. Because the study included only a small number of donors, the genetic and exposure-history diversity represented was limited. When several donors were compared, the shared fraction of clonotypes was around 5.1% for naive CD4, 3.5% to 4% for naive CD8, 2.3% for memory CD4, and 0.35% to 0.4% for memory CD8. Incomplete sequencing was indicated by rarefaction of sorted-subset datasets, despite the large sequencing depth. Based on pairwise subsampling, the degree of clonotype sharing among donors was expected to be affected by sequencing depth. Sampling was restricted to blood, and TCR repertoires in tissues likely differ from the TCR repertoires found in blood.

With regard to this clone: This receptor's antigen is unknown. One base away there is no much larger clone; base qualities are not given.

V has 4 bases trimmed and J has 4 bases trimmed; junction bases matching no gene number 6. CDR1 and CDR2 are read off the germline V gene (reference sequence) as SEHNR and FQNEAQ. The CDR3 holds 15 amino acids from the cysteine to the phenylalanine. Only the CDR3 part of the read is kept: 45 bases, read in frame from the first base. Using the deep immunoSEQ assay, TCR CDR3 regions were amplified from genomic DNA by multiplex PCR. Genomic DNA extracted from each cell subset was distributed evenly over all wells of several immunoSEQ 96-well plates, and each plate served as one replicate. Each replicate PCR for sorted subsets received around 0.2 ug genomic DNA, equal to around 32,000 T cell genomes. Purified libraries were measured with a Qubit 3.0 fluorometer, size-checked on a Bioanalyzer 2100, and measured again with the KAPA Library Quantification kit. Every immunoSEQ 96-well plate was sequenced on a separate single-read 150-cycle Illumina NextSeq 550 flow cell. On the study's bioinformatics: Because the immunoSEQ output included only junctional sequences and no quality scores, the filtering could not be the same as the filtering used for full-length reads. To assign V/J genes and CDR3, sequences were annotated against IMGT germline references using PyIR, a Python wrapper for IgBLAST v1.9. Reads were removed for weak V/J assignments (E-value above 1e-6), missing CDR3, stop codons, out-of-frame junctions, or ambiguous translated residues. V3J clonotypes were defined as sequences sharing an identical inferred V gene, J gene, and CDR3 amino acid sequence. Percentage overlap between repertoires was computed as shared unique clonotypes divided by the size of the smaller repertoire. Repertoire richness was assessed with RTK rarefaction, the Chao1 estimator, and Recon v2.1 estimates of unobserved clonotypes. For all TCRbeta clonotypes obtained by the gDNA method from a handful of donors, generation probabilities were computed with OLGA. As stored in TCRdb, this immuneACCESS dataset retains in-frame rearrangements with V and J assigned. A fraction of the clones does not appear; measured against another copy, unresolved V genes explain less than half of the discrepancy, and the remainder lacks a known reason. V, J and clone size are those of that table, while D and trimming were read from the DNA. The sample table contains around 2,100,000 clones; only one count was recorded for around 96% of them. Jointly, the top ten make up more than 0.9% of the sample.

CD8 naive samples were CD45RO-negative cells positively selected for CCR7, giving a CD45RA+CCR7+ population that excluded TemRA cells. The donors were healthy, HIV-negative adults who had no recently reported acute infections or vaccinations. All donors were Caucasian adults living in Nashville, Tennessee, USA. Blood was obtained by leukapheresis, after which PBMCs were separated by Ficoll-Histopaque density gradient centrifugation and cryopreserved in liquid nitrogen vapor phase. Purity and quantity of every magnetically sorted T cell population were checked by analytical flow cytometry. Each sorted fraction had its genomic DNA isolated and then quantified by UV absorbance on a Nanodrop 2000c.

The specimen sequenced was naive CD8+ T cells sorted from blood. The cell subset or site label on this specimen signifies: CD45RA+CCR7+. The clonotype originates from a man aged 18 to 30 in good health. The V and J genes are TRBV7-9 and TRBJ2-7, and 11 junctional nucleotides match TRBD1. The bases are TGTGCCAGCAGCTCACGGACAGGGGGCATATACGAGCAGTACTTC. Its protein product is CASSSRTGGIYEQYF. Beyond the CDR3, the reference TRBV7-9 and TRBJ2-7 genes provide the residues; the full variable domain reads: DTGVSQNPRHKITKRGQNVTFRCDPISEHNRLYWYRQTLGQGPEFLTYFQNEAQLEKSRLLSDRFSAERPKGSFSTLEIQRTEQGDSAMYLCASSSRTGGIYEQYFGPGTRLTVT.